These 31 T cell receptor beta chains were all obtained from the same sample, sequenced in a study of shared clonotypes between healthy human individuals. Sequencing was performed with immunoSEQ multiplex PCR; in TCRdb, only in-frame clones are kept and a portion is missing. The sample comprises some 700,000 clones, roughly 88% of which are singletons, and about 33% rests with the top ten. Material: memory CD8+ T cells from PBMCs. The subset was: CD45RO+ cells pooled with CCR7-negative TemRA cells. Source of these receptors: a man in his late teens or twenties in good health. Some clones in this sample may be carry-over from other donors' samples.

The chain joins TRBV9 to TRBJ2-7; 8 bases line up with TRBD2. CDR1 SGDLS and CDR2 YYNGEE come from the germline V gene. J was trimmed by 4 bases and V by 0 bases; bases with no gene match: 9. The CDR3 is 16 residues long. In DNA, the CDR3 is TGTGCCAGCAGCGTAGGACCCAGCGGGAGTCTTTACGAGCAGTACTTC. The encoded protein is CASSVGPSGSLYEQYF.

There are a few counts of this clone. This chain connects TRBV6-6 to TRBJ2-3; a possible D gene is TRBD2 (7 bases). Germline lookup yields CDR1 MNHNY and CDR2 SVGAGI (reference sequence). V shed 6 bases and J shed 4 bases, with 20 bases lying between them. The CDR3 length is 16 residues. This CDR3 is CASRLLDRGAADTQYF. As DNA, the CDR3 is TGTGCCAGCAGGCTACTCGATCGGGGGGCGGCAGATACGCAGTATTTT.

The DNA of the CDR3 is TGTGCCAGCTCACCATCGGAGACACTGGCCGGCAATGAGCAGTTCTTC. This codes for CASSPSETLAGNEQFF. The J gene is TRBJ2-1, the V gene TRBV18; no reliable D call. V gave up 2 bases and J gave up 6 bases, with 17 bases separating them. The CDR3 is made up of 16 amino acids. Germline lookup yields CDR1 KGHSH and CDR2 LQKENI.

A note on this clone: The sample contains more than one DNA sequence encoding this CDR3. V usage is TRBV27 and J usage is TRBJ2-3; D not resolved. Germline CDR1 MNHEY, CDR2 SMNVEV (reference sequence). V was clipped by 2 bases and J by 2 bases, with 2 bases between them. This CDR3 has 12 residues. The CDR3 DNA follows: TGTGCCAGCAGTTTAGACACAGATACGCAGTATTTT. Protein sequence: CASSLDTDTQYF.

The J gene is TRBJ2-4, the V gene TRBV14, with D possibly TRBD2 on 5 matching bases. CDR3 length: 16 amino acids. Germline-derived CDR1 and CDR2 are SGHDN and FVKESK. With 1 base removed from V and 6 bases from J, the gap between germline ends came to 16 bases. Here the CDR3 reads CASSQAAGFEGNIQYF. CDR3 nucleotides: TGTGCCAGCAGCCAAGCGGCTGGGTTCGAGGGAAACATTCAGTACTTC.

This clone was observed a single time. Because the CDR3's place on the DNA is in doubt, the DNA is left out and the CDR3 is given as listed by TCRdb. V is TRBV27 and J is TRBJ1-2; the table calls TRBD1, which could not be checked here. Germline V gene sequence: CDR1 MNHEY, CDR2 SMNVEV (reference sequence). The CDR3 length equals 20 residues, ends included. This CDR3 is CASSVPAVELWDSTNYGYTF.

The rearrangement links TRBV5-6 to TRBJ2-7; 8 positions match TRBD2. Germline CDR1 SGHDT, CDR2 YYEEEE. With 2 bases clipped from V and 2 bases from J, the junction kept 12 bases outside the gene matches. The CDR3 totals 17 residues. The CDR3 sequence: CASSLGRWGTRTYEQYF. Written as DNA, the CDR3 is TGTGCCAGCAGCTTAGGGAGGTGGGGGACTAGGACCTACGAGCAGTACTTC.

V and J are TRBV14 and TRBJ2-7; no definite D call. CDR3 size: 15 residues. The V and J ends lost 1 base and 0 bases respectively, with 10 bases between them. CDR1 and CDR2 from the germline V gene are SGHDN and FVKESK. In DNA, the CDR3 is TGTGCCAGCAGCCAAGGGCACCTTATCTCCTACGAGCAGTACTTC. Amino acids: CASSQGHLISYEQYF.

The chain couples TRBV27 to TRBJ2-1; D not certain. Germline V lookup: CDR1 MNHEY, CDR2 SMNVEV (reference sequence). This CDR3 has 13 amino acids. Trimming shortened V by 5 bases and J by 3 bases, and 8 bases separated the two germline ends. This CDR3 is CASSLWGYNEQFF. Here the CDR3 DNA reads TGTGCCAGCAGTCTCTGGGGCTACAATGAGCAGTTCTTC.

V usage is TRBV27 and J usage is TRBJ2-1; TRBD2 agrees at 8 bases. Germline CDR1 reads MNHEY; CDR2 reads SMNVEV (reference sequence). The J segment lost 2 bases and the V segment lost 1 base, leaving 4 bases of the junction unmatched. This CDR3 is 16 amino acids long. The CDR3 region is CASSLFRGLAYNEQFF. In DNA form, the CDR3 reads TGTGCCAGCAGTTTATTCCGGGGACTAGCCTACAATGAGCAGTTCTTC.

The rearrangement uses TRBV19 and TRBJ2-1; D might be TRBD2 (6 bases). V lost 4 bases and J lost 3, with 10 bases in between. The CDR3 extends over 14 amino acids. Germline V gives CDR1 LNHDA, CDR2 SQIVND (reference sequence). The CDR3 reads CASSNPGVYNEQFF. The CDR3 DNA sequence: TGTGCCAGTAGTAACCCGGGGGTCTACAATGAGCAGTTCTTC.

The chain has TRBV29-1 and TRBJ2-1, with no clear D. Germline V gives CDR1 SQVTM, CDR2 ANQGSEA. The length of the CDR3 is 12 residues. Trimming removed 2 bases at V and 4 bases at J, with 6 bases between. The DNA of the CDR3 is TGCAGCGTTGAACCCAATTACAATGAGCAGTTCTTC. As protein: CSVEPNYNEQFF.

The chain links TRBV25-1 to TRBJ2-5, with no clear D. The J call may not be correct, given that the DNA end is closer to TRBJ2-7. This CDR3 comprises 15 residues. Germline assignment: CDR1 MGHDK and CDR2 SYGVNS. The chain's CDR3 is CASSEWTEKGYEQYF. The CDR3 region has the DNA TGTGCCAGCAGTGAATGGACGGAGAAAGGGTACGAGCAGTACTTC.

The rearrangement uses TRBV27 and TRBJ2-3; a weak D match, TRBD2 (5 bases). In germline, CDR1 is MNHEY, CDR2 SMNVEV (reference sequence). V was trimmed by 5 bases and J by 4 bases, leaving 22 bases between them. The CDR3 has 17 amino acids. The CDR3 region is CASSPNLGTRSPDTQYF. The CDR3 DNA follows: TGTGCCAGCAGTCCCAATTTGGGAACTAGATCCCCAGATACGCAGTATTTT.

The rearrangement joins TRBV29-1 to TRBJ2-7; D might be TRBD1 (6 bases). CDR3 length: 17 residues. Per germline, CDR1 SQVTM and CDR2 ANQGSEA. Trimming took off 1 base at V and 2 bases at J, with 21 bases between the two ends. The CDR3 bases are TGCAGCGTTGAAGGGGGGCGGTTTTCAAGTGACGCCTACGAGCAGTACTTC. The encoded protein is CSVEGGRFSSDAYEQYF.

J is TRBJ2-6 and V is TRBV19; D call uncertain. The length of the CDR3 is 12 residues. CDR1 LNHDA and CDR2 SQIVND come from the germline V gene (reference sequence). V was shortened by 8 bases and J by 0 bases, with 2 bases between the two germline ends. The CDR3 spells CASHSGANVLTF. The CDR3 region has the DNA TGTGCCAGTCACTCTGGGGCCAACGTCCTGACTTTC.

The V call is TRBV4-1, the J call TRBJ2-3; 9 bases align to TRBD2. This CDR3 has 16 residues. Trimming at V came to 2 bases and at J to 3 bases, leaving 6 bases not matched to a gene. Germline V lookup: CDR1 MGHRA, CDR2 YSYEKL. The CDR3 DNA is TGCGCCAGCAGCCAAAAAGCGGGAGGAGGAACAGATACGCAGTATTTT. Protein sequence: CASSQKAGGGTDTQYF.

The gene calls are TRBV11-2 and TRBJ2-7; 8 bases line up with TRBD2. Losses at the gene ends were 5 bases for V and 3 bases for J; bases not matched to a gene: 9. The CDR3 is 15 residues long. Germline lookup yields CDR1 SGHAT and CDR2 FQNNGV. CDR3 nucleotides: TGTGCCAGCAGCCTATCAGCGGGAGTCCTCTACGAGCAGTACTTC. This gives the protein CASSLSAGVLYEQYF.

CDR3 DNA: TGTGCCAGCAGCGTAGGCGGGACGGGACAGGAAAACTACGAGCAGTACTTC. Translation gives CASSVGGTGQENYEQYF. V and J are TRBV9 and TRBJ2-7, with 8 bases fitting TRBD1. CDR1 and CDR2 (germline): SGDLS, YYNGEE. V lost 0 bases, J lost 3 bases, and 11 bases stayed unmatched. This CDR3 is 17 amino acids long.

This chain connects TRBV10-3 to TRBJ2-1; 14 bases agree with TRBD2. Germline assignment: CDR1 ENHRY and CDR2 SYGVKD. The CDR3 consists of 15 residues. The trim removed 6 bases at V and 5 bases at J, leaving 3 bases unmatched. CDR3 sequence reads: CAIRTTSGRDNEQFF. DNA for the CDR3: TGTGCCATCAGGACGACTAGCGGGAGGGACAATGAGCAGTTCTTC.

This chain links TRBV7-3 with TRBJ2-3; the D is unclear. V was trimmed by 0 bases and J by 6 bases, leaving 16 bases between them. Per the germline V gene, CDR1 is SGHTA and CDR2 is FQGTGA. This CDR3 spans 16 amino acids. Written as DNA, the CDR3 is TGTGCCAGCAGCTTAACACGTGCAACTCCGCCCGATACGCAGTATTTT. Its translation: CASSLTRATPPDTQYF.

The CDR3 loop reads CASSSLAGGSYEQYF. CDR3 DNA: TGTGCCAGCAGTTCATTAGCGGGAGGGTCCTACGAGCAGTACTTC. The V call is TRBV27, the J call TRBJ2-7; the match to TRBD2 covers 11 bases. The CDR3 has 15 residues. V trimming: 4 bases; J trimming: 1 base; junction bases outside the gene matches: 3. From germline, CDR1 is MNHEY and CDR2 SMNVEV (reference sequence).

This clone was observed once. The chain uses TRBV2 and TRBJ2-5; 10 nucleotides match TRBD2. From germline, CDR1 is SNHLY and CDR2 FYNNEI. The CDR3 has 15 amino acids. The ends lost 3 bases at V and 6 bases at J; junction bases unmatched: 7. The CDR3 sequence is CASSDLAGVLKTQYF. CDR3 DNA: TGTGCCAGCAGTGACCTAGCGGGAGTTCTAAAGACCCAGTACTTC.

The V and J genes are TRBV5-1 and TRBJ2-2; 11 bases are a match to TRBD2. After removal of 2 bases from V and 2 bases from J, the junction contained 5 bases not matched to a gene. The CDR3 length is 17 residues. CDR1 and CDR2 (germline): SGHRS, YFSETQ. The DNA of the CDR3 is TGCGCCAGCAGCTTCGGACTAGCGGGTCTTAACACCGGGGAGCTGTTTTTT. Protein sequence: CASSFGLAGLNTGELFF.

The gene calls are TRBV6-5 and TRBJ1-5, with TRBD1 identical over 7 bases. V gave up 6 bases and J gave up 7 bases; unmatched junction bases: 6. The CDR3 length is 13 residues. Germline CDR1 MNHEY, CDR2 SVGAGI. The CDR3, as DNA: TGTGCCAGCAGGCCACAGGGGACGCAGCCCCAGCATTTT. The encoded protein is CASRPQGTQPQHF.

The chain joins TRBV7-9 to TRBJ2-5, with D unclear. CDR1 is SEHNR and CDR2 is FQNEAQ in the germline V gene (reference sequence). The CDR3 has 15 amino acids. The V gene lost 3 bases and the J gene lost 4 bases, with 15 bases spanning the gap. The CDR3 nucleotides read TGTGCCAGCAGCTTTTCAGGCGCGGTCAGAGAGACCCAGTACTTC. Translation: CASSFSGAVRETQYF.

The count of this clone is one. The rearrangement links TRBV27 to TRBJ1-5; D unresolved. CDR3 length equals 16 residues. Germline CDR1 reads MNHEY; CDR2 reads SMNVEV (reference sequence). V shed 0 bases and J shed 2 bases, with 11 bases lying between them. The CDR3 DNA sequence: TGTGCCAGCAGTTTATCGGCCTGGACCGGCAATCAGCCCCAGCATTTT. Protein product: CASSLSAWTGNQPQHF.

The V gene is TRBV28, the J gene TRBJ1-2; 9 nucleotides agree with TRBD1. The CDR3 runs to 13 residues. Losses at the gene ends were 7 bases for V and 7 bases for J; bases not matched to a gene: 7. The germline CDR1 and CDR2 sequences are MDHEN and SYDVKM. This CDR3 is CASKQQGASGYTF. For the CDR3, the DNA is TGTGCCAGCAAACAACAGGGGGCGAGTGGCTACACCTTC.

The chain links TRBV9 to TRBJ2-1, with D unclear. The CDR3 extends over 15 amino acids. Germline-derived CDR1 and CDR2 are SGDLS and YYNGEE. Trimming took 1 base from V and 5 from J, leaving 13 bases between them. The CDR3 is CASSVYGRDNNEQFF. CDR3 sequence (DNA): TGTGCCAGCAGCGTATACGGTAGAGATAACAATGAGCAGTTCTTC.

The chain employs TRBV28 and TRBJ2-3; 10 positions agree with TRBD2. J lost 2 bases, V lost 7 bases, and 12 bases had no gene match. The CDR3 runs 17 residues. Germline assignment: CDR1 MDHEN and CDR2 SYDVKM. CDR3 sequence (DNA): TGTGCCAGCACTCGGGTCTCCCTAGCGGGAGCCACAGATACGCAGTATTTT. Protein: CASTRVSLAGATDTQYF.

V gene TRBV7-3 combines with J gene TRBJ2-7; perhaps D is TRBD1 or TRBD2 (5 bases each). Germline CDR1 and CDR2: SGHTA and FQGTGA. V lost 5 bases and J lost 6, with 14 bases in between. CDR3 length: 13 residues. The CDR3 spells CASSPLGTSEQYF. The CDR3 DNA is TGTGCCAGCAGCCCTCTCGGGACGAGCGAGCAGTACTTC.